This TCR beta chain was recovered during a study of T cell repertoires in cytomegalovirus infection. Of note for this clonotype: Its target is unknown.

This CDR3 comprises 19 residues. Per the germline V gene, CDR1 is SGHAT and CDR2 is FQNNGV. V dropped 3 bases and J dropped 8; count of bases not matched to a gene: 20. Using its own MiXCR run on the reads, TCRdb lists one record per CDR3 protein. Here the sample spans roughly 920,000 distinct CDR3 sequences, roughly 31% being singletons. This receptor was identified in a human donor in good health (CMV status not recorded). Some clones in this sample may be carry-over from other donors' samples. The input for sequencing was cultured CD8+ T cells from PBMCs, taken from culture after CMV antigen stimulation. V and J are TRBV11-2 and TRBJ2-1; 9 bases match TRBD2. CDR3 nucleotides: TGTGCCAGCAGCTTCGGACTCCAGCGGGGGGCGAGAATTGGCGATGAGCAGTTCTTC. This codes for CASSFGLQRGARIGDEQFF.